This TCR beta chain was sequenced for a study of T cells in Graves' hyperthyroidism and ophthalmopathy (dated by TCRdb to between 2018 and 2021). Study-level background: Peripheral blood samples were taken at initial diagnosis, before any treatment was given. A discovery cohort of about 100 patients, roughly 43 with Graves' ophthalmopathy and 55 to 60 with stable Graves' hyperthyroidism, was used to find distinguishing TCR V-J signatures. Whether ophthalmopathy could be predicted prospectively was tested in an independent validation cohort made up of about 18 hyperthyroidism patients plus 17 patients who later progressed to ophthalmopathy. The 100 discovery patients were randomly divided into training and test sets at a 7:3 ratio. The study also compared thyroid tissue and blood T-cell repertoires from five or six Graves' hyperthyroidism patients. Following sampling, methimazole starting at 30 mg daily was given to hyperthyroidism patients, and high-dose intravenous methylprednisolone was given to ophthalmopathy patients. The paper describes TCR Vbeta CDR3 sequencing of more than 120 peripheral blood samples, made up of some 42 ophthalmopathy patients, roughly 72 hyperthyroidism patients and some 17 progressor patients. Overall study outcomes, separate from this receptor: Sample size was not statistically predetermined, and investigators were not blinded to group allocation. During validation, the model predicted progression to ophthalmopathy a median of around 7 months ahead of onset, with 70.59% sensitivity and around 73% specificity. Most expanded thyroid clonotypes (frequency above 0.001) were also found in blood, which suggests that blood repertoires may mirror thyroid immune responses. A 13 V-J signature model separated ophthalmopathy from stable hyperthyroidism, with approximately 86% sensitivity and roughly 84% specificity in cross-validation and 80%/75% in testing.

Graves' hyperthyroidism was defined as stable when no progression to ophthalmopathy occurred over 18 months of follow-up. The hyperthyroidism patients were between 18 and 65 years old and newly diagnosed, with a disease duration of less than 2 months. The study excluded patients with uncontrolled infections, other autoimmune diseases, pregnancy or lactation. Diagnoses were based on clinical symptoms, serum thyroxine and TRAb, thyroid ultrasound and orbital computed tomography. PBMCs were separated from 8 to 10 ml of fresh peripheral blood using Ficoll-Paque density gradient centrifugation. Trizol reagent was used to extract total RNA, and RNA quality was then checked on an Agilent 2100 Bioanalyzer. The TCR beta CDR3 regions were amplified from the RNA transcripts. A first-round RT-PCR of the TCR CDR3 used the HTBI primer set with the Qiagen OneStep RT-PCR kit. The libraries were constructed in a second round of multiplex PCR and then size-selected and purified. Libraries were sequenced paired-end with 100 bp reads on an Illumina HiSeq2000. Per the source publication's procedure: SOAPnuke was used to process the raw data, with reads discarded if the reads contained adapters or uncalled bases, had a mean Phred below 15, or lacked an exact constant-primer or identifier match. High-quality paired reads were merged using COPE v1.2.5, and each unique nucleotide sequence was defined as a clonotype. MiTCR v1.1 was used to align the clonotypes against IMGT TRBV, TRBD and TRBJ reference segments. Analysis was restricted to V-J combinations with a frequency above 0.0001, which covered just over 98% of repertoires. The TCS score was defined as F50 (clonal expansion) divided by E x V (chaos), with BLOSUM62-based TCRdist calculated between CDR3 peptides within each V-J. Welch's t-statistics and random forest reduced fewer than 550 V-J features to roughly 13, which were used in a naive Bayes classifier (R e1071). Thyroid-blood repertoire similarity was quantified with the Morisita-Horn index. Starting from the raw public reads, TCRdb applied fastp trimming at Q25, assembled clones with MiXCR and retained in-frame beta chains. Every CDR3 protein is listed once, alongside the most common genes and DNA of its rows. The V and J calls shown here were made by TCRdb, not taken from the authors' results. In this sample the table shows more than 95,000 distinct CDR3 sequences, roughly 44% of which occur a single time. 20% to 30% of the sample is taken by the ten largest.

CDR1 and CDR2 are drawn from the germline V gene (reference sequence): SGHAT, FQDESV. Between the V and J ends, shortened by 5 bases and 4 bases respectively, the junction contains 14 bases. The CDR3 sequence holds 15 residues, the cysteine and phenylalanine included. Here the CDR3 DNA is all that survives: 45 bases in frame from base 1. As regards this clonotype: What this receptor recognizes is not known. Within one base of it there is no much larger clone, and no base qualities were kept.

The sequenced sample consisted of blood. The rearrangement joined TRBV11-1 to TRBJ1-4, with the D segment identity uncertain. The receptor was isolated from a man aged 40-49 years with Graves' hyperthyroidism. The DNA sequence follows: TGTGCCAGCAGCCTAGGGCGGGAGCTTAATGAAAAACTGTTTTTT. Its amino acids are CASSLGRELNEKLFF.